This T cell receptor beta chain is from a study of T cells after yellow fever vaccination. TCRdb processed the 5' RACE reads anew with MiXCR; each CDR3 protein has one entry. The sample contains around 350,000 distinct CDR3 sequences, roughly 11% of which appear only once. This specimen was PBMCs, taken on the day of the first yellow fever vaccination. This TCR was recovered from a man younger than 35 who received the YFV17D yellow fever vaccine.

The CDR3 spells CASSPVGRKAGNTIYF. The DNA of the CDR3 is TGTGCCAGCAGCCCGGTGGGCAGGAAGGCTGGAAACACCATATATTTT. The chain recombines TRBV12-3 or TRBV12-4 with TRBJ1-3; no clear D gene. The V end lost 6 bases, the J end lost 2 bases, and 17 bases lay between the germline ends. The CDR3 runs 16 residues.